The rows below give T cell receptor beta chains drawn from one sample of a study of neurological immune-mediated disorders. Each CDR3 protein is one row after TCRdb ran MiXCR on the 5' RACE reads. Found here are 65,000 to 80,000 distinct CDR3 sequences, under 20% of them singletons; the top ten hold less than 20%. The sequenced sample was PBMCs. The origin of the receptors is a woman in her forties in good health. CDR3s include the opening cysteine and the closing phenylalanine or tryptophan. Fields, in order: clone size, V gene, D gene, J gene, CDR3 DNA, CDR3 protein. D genes are given only for firm matches. Size is omitted from some rows. Given values are once, few, many or a class for expanded clones.

many,TRBV6-5,TRBD2,TRBJ2-2,TGTGCCAGCATCCCAAATCCGAGCGGGGGTGGCGGGGAGCTGTTTTTT,CASIPNPSGGGGELFF
many,TRBV6-1,-,TRBJ1-2,TGTGCCAGCAACGGGACACCTGATGGCTACACCTTC,CASNGTPDGYTF
many,TRBV6-6,-,TRBJ1-2,TGTGCCAGCTGCCCCGGGGAGCACTATGGCTACACCTTC,CASCPGEHYGYTF
many,TRBV6-5,-,TRBJ1-6,TGTGCCAGCAGTTATTCGGCCGGGTTCGACTCACCCCTCCACTTT,CASSYSAGFDSPLHF
many,TRBV20-1,-,TRBJ2-5,TGCAGTGGAGAAGAAAGACCCGCGGAGACCCAGTACTTC,CSGEERPAETQYF
-,TRBV14,-,TRBJ2-3,TGTGCCAGCAGCTCTTCTCCCTTCCGGGATACGCAGTATTTT,CASSSSPFRDTQYF
many,TRBV20-1,-,TRBJ1-2,TGCAGTGCTAGAGATCTGGCGGGGCGGGGTGATGGCTACACCTTC,CSARDLAGRGDGYTF
-,TRBV2,TRBD1,TRBJ1-5,TGTGCCAGCACCGGGACAGGGGGCTTCGGACAGCCCCAGCATTTT,CASTGTGGFGQPQHF
many,TRBV2,-,TRBJ1-1,TGTGCCAGCACCCCGGACCACCAGTTATCTGAAGCTTTCTTT,CASTPDHQLSEAFF
many,TRBV6-5,-,TRBJ1-2,TGTGCCAGCAGACCGGAGGCGGACCCTAACTATGGCTACACCTTC,CASRPEADPNYGYTF
many,TRBV19,-,TRBJ1-5,TGTGCCAGTAGTCGGGCCAGGCATCAGCCCCAGCATTTT,CASSRARHQPQHF
many,TRBV9,-,TRBJ2-7,TGTGCCAGCAGCGTAGAGGCCAGCCTTGGCTCCTACGAGCAGTACTTC,CASSVEASLGSYEQYF
many,TRBV12-3/TRBV12-4,TRBD1,TRBJ1-1,TGTGCCAGCAGTTTCGACAGGGGCGACACTGAAGCTTTCTTT,CASSFDRGDTEAFF
-,TRBV5-1,TRBD1,TRBJ2-1,TGCGCCAGCAGCTATGGACAGGGGTCCAATGAGCAGTTCTTC,CASSYGQGSNEQFF
many,TRBV5-1,TRBD2,TRBJ2-1,TGCGCCAGCAGCTTGGCCGGACTAGCGGGGTACAATGAGCAGTTCTTC,CASSLAGLAGYNEQFF
many,TRBV4-2,-,TRBJ2-7,TGTGCCAGCAGCCAAGGGGGCAGGGGAACGGCCTACGAGCAGTACTTC,CASSQGGRGTAYEQYF
-,TRBV7-6,-,TRBJ2-5,TGTGCCAGCAGCGCGGGCCAGACGACCCAGTACTTC,CASSAGQTTQYF
few,TRBV6-2/TRBV6-3,-,TRBJ1-6,TGTGCCAGCAGTACATCGGGCCCAGCCCGGGATTCACCCCTCCACTTT,CASSTSGPARDSPLHF
many,TRBV10-3,TRBD1,TRBJ2-5,TGTGCCATTCAAGGGACAGGGGAAGAGACCCAGTACTTC,CAIQGTGEETQYF
-,TRBV30,-,TRBJ2-7,TGTGCCTGGAGCCGAGCATCTTACGAGCAGTACTTC,CAWSRASYEQYF
many,TRBV5-1,TRBD1,TRBJ2-6,TGCGCCAGCAGCTGGACAGGGCCCGGGGCCAACGTCCTGACTTTC,CASSWTGPGANVLTF
-,TRBV29-1,TRBD2,TRBJ2-3,TGCAGCGCCGGACTAGCGGCAGATACGCAGTATTTT,CSAGLAADTQYF
-,TRBV12-3/TRBV12-4,TRBD1,TRBJ2-1,TGTGCCAGCAGTCCACGGACAGGGGGGGCCTACAATGAGCAGTTCTTC,CASSPRTGGAYNEQFF
many,TRBV12-3/TRBV12-4,TRBD1,TRBJ1-1,TGTGCCAGCAGCCCTGGGACAGGTGGGAACACTGAAGCTTTCTTT,CASSPGTGGNTEAFF
few,TRBV6-2/TRBV6-3,TRBD1,TRBJ1-2,TGTGCCAGCAGTGACGGACAGGGCCCTAACTATGGCTACACCTTC,CASSDGQGPNYGYTF
-,TRBV24-1,TRBD2,TRBJ2-1,TGTGCCACCAGTGATCTCTCGGCAGCGGGGGCGTCCAATGAGCAGTTCTTC,CATSDLSAAGASNEQFF
many,TRBV15,-,TRBJ2-4,TGTGCCACCAGCAGGAGCGCCCTGTGGATAGCCAAAAACATTCAGTACTTC,CATSRSALWIAKNIQYF
-,TRBV4-3,TRBD1,TRBJ1-2,TGCGCCAGCAGCCATCACCGCCTGGAGACAGGGGACGGCTACACCTTC,CASSHHRLETGDGYTF
many,TRBV7-2,-,TRBJ1-2,TGTGCCAGCAGCTTAGCAGGGGCCTATGGCTACACCTTC,CASSLAGAYGYTF
many,TRBV7-2,-,TRBJ1-4,TGTGCCAGCAGCTTACAGTCGGCGGGGACTAATGAAAAACTGTTTTTT,CASSLQSAGTNEKLFF
many,TRBV20-1,TRBD1,TRBJ1-6,TGCAGTGCAAAGAAGACAGGGGAGGCTTCACCCCTCCACTTT,CSAKKTGEASPLHF
many,TRBV7-2,-,TRBJ1-1,TGTGCCAGCAGCTTAATCGGGCGTATGAACACTGAAGCTTTCTTT,CASSLIGRMNTEAFF
many,TRBV11-2,TRBD1,TRBJ2-7,TGTGCCAGCAGCCCAAGGGGGACAGGCCCCGAGCAGTACTTC,CASSPRGTGPEQYF
many,TRBV7-2,TRBD1,TRBJ1-2,TGTGCCAGCGGGGGTAGGGGGCCCTACTATGGCTACACCTTC,CASGGRGPYYGYTF
many,TRBV3-1,TRBD1,TRBJ1-2,TGTGCCAGCAGCAGTTACAGGGGGCAGGACTATGGCTACACCTTC,CASSSYRGQDYGYTF
many,TRBV5-1,TRBD1,TRBJ2-5,TGCGCCAGCAGTGTCACAGGGGGACAAGAGACCCAGTACTTC,CASSVTGGQETQYF
many,TRBV21-1,-,TRBJ2-5,TGTGCCAGCAGCAAAGAGGAGCCCTGGGAAGAGACCCAGTACTTC,CASSKEEPWEETQYF
many,TRBV20-1,-,TRBJ1-1,TGCAGTGCTAGAGATTGGGAAGGTGGTGAAGGGGACACTGAAGCTTTCTTT,CSARDWEGGEGDTEAFF
-,TRBV14,-,TRBJ1-2,TGTGCCAGCAGCCAAGATCTGGACCCTAATCCGGGTGGCTACACCTTC,CASSQDLDPNPGGYTF
many,TRBV20-1,TRBD2,TRBJ2-3,TGCAGTGCCTATCTGGCGGGAGGGAAGGCAGATACGCAGTATTTT,CSAYLAGGKADTQYF
few,TRBV2,-,TRBJ1-1,TGTGCCAGCAGCGAACAGGGACGGAGGACTGAAGCTTTCTTT,CASSEQGRRTEAFF
many,TRBV10-2,-,TRBJ2-5,TGCGCCAGCAGTGAGTCGACGGAAAGGGCTCGGGGCGGGACCCAGTACTTC,CASSESTERARGGTQYF
once,TRBV5-1,-,TRBJ1-1,TGCGCCAGCACCCCCCGGGGGGGGTACACTGAAGCTTTCTTT,CASTPRGGYTEAFF